This T cell receptor (beta chain) appears in the sequencing data of a study of blood T cell repertoires in COVID-19. The germline CDR1 and CDR2 sequences are MNHEY and SVGAGI. The ends lost 0 bases at V and 8 bases at J; junction bases unmatched: 4. The length of the CDR3 is 14 residues. This table comes from immunoSEQ multiplex PCR, and its TCRdb copy is limited to in-frame clones, with some not included. The sample lists 55,000 to 65,000 clones, about 81% occurring once. The source of this sequence is a human donor in a cohort sampled during active COVID-19. The sequencing sample was made of peripheral blood. This chain connects TRBV6-5 to TRBJ1-2, with 9 bases aligning to TRBD1. DNA for the CDR3: TGTGCCAGCAGTTACTCACAGGGGGCGGAGGGCTACACCTTC. Encoded protein: CASSYSQGAEGYTF.